Below, 7 T cell receptor beta chains from the same sample are listed, as sequenced in a study of blood T cell repertoires in COVID-19. This table comes from immunoSEQ multiplex PCR, and its TCRdb copy is limited to in-frame clones, with some not included. The table lists about 90,000 clones, 86% of them singletons. The sequenced sample was peripheral blood. The receptor source for this set is a man older than 75 with active or convalescent COVID-19.

This sequence joins TRBV28 and TRBJ1-2; D is undetermined. This CDR3 has 13 amino acids. The V gene lost 5 bases and the J gene lost 12 bases, with 19 bases spanning the gap. CDR1 is MDHEN, CDR2 SYDVKM, per germline. The CDR3 is CASSPSNRDLNTF. In DNA form, the CDR3 reads TGTGCCAGCAGTCCTTCTAACCGGGATTTAAACACCTTC.

This clone has a handful of counts. The chain recombines TRBV9 with TRBJ1-1; perhaps TRBD1 as D (5 bases). The CDR3 sequence is 14 residues long. The germline gives CDR1 SGDLS, CDR2 YYNGEE. V lost 3 bases, J lost 1 base, and 10 bases lay in between. This CDR3 is CASSGLGQNTEAFF. CDR3 bases: TGTGCCAGCAGCGGACTAGGACAGAACACTGAAGCTTTCTTT.

This clone appeared a single time. V gene TRBV11-1 combines with J gene TRBJ2-1, with 8 nucleotides matching TRBD1. J lost 3 bases, V lost 4 bases, and 2 bases had no gene match. The CDR3 runs to 14 residues. The V gene's germline CDR1 is SGHAT and CDR2 FQDESV (reference sequence). The CDR3 DNA sequence: TGTGCCAGCAGCTCGGACAGGGACTACAATGAGCAGTTCTTC. Translating it yields CASSSDRDYNEQFF.

The chain carries TRBV7-2 and TRBJ1-6; D gene unclear. The V end lost 5 bases, the J end lost 0 bases, and 14 bases lay between the germline ends. Germline V gene sequence: CDR1 SGHTA, CDR2 FQGNSA. The CDR3 loop spans 17 amino acids. CDR3 in amino acids: CASSPHAANSYNSPLHF. The DNA of the CDR3 is TGTGCCAGCAGCCCCCACGCAGCGAACTCCTATAATTCACCCCTCCACTTT.

The V gene is TRBV29-1, the J gene TRBJ2-1; 8 nucleotides align to TRBD2. With 6 bases clipped from V and 8 bases from J, the junction kept 6 bases outside the gene matches. The CDR3 runs to 12 residues. In germline, CDR1 is SQVTM, CDR2 ANQGSEA. CDR3 region: CSVGREDDEQFF. CDR3 bases: TGCAGCGTAGGGCGGGAGGACGATGAGCAGTTCTTC.

The chain uses TRBV11-2 and TRBJ1-2, with D possibly being TRBD1 (6 bases). From germline, CDR1 is SGHAT and CDR2 FQNNGV. The ends were cut back, 1 base at V and 9 bases at J, with 18 bases in the middle. The CDR3 spans 15 residues. This CDR3 is CASSLGFSGVVSYTF. In DNA form, the CDR3 reads TGTGCCAGCAGCTTAGGATTTTCAGGGGTTGTTAGCTACACCTTC.

The rearrangement uses TRBV25-1 and TRBJ2-1; possibly TRBD1 for D (5 bases). From germline, CDR1 is MGHDK and CDR2 SYGVNS. The CDR3 is 13 residues long. V gave up 4 bases and J gave up 7 bases, with 11 bases separating them. CDR3 region: CASSADSLNEQFF. The DNA for the CDR3 is TGTGCCAGCAGTGCCGACAGCCTGAATGAGCAGTTCTTC.